This T cell receptor beta chain comes out of a study of blood T cell repertoires in COVID-19. Original handling: Amplification of reference gene primers was used by the study to estimate nucleated cell counts. Some clones are missing from TCRdb's copy, which holds only in-frame ones; the method was immunoSEQ multiplex PCR. Clone size and the V and J calls come from that table; the DNA yielded D and trimming. This table has 160,000 or so clones, 81% appearing once. Source material: peripheral blood. This sequence was found in a man between 60 and 75 years old with active or convalescent COVID-19.

The CDR3 sequence is CATSEPPPGSVNEQFF. The CDR3 DNA follows: TGTGCCACCAGTGAGCCCCCCCCAGGGTCCGTCAATGAGCAGTTCTTC. V gene TRBV24-1 combines with J gene TRBJ2-1; tentative D call: TRBD1 (5 bases). CDR3 size: 16 residues. Germline V gene data show CDR1 as KGHDR and CDR2 as SFDVKD. With 4 bases removed from V and 6 bases from J, the gap between germline ends came to 18 bases.